The T cell receptor beta chain described here comes from a study of shared clonotypes between healthy human individuals. General study findings and limits: The represented genetic and exposure-history diversity was limited by the small number of donors.

The sequenced material, unsorted PBMC DNA, was run on ten immunoSEQ deep assay plates. Sequencing used immunoSEQ multiplex PCR; TCRdb keeps in-frame clones, though not all of them. The sample holds fewer than 650,000 clones, roughly 72% seen once. Germline V gene sequence: CDR1 MNHEY, CDR2 SMNVEV (reference sequence). V lost 4 bases and J lost 0, with 22 bases in between. The CDR3 loop spans 19 amino acids. This clone was counted only a few times. Its antigen remains unknown. This rearrangement joins TRBV27 to TRBJ1-5, with a possible D match to TRBD1 (6 bases). This TCR came from a woman aged 40 to 50 in good health. Some clones in this sample may be carry-over from other donors' samples. The sequencing input was PBMCs. The CDR3 reads CASSSRKQGGGYSNQPQHF. The CDR3 bases are TGTGCCAGCAGTTCCCGAAAACAGGGAGGGGGATATAGCAATCAGCCCCAGCATTTT.